One sample yielded the 17 T cell receptor beta chains listed below, sequenced in a study of human T cells and chemical hapten exposure. A single record per CDR3 protein comes from TCRdb applying MiXCR to the RACE reads. This sample carries fewer than 200,000 distinct CDR3 sequences, more than 20% of them seen once, and the ten largest clones take 6.7%. Time point described: patch test 1, 2 weeks after DPC sensitization. Indicated treatment: therapeutic diphenylcyclopropenone sensitization with weekly scalp DPC. This sample comprised whole blood, obtained in connection with sensitization to the hapten diphenylcyclopropenone (DPC). The receptors shown here come from a woman aged 45-60 years with alopecia areata. Some clones in this sample may be carry-over from other donors' samples.

The table lists this clonotype with many counts. The rearrangement joins TRBV29-1 to TRBJ2-3; no reliable D call. From germline, CDR1 is SQVTM and CDR2 ANQGSEA. Between the trimmed V and J ends, which lost 0 bases and 0 bases, there was a span of 1 base. The CDR3 is made up of 12 amino acids. CDR3 nucleotides: TGCAGCGTTGAAGACAGCACAGATACGCAGTATTTT. As protein: CSVEDSTDTQYF.

There are a few counts of this clonotype. The chain links TRBV20-1 to TRBJ2-7; TRBD2 matches 11 bases. V was clipped by 5 bases and J by 5 bases; unmatched bases: 5. Germline assignment: CDR1 DFQATT and CDR2 SNEGSKA (reference sequence). The CDR3 runs to 13 residues. The CDR3, as DNA: TGCAGTGCTCCTCTGACTAGCGGGAACGAGCAGTACTTC. Amino acids: CSAPLTSGNEQYF.

J is TRBJ2-1 and V is TRBV29-1; 13 nucleotides match TRBD2. This CDR3 is 15 amino acids long. Germline CDR1 reads SQVTM; CDR2 reads ANQGSEA. V was pared by 5 bases and J by 8 bases, with 9 bases of the junction left unmatched. The CDR3 sequence: CSVPGLAGVGDEQFF. As DNA, the CDR3 is TGCAGCGTTCCTGGACTAGCGGGAGTAGGCGATGAGCAGTTCTTC.

V is TRBV12-3 or TRBV12-4 and J is TRBJ2-7; 8 bases align to TRBD2. CDR3 size: 14 residues. V lost 6 bases, J lost 5 bases, and 9 bases stayed unmatched. CDR3 in DNA: TGTGCCAGCAGCCCCATGGGTAGCGGGGACGAGCAGTACTTC. This sequence encodes CASSPMGSGDEQYF.

The chain has TRBV2 and TRBJ2-5; D uncertain. Germline CDR1 is SNHLY and CDR2 is FYNNEI. CDR3 size: 12 residues. Trimming shortened V by 4 bases and J by 4 bases, and 7 bases separated the two germline ends. Here the CDR3 DNA reads TGTGCCAGCAGTGCGCAGTCAGAGACCCAGTACTTC. Its protein is CASSAQSETQYF.

The chain carries TRBV29-1 and TRBJ2-1; 8 nucleotides agree with TRBD1. The CDR3 has 13 amino acids. Germline assignment: CDR1 SQVTM and CDR2 ANQGSEA. Germline trimming cut 5 bases from V and 4 bases from J; bases unmatched to any gene: 4. This CDR3 is CSVQGQAYNEQFF. CDR3 nucleotide sequence: TGCAGCGTTCAGGGACAGGCATACAATGAGCAGTTCTTC.

The chain uses TRBV6-5 and TRBJ2-7; D might be TRBD1 (6 bases). V was pared by 5 bases and J by 0 bases, with 11 bases between. CDR3 length: 14 amino acids. CDR1 and CDR2 (germline): MNHEY, SVGAGI. In DNA, the CDR3 is TGTGCCAGCAGTACAACAGGGTTCTCCTACGAGCAGTACTTC. It yields the protein CASSTTGFSYEQYF.

This clonotype was counted between two and nine times. The chain carries TRBV21-1 and TRBJ1-1. TRBV21-1 is annotated as a pseudogene. The CDR3 covers 12 residues. The CDR3 region has the DNA TGTGCCAGCAGCAAAAGAGGTGCTGATGCTTTCTTT. It yields the protein CASSKRGADAFF.

A few counts support this clonotype. The V and J genes are TRBV19 and TRBJ1-2; no clear D gene. This CDR3 spans 14 amino acids. Germline CDR1 and CDR2: LNHDA and SQIVND (reference sequence). Trimming left V 7 bases short and J 4 bases short, with 16 bases between. Written as DNA, the CDR3 is TGTGCCAGTATGGCCGGCAGGAGCCTCTATGGCTACACCTTC. Translated, it gives CASMAGRSLYGYTF.

The gene calls are TRBV30 and TRBJ2-6; D unresolved. CDR3 size: 15 residues. V was pared by 2 bases and J by 5 bases, with 13 bases between. Germline CDR1 is GTSNPN and CDR2 is SVGIG (reference sequence). The CDR3, as DNA: TGTGCCTGGAGTAAAGCTATACATAGGGCCAACGTCCTGACTTTC. Translated: CAWSKAIHRANVLTF.

The J gene is TRBJ1-1, the V gene TRBV3-1, with a tentative D call TRBD1 (5 bases). The CDR3 covers 14 residues. Trimming took off 4 bases at V and 6 bases at J, with 15 bases between the two ends. Germline V gene sequence: CDR1 LGHDT, CDR2 YNNKEL (reference sequence). Written as DNA, the CDR3 is TGTGCCAGCAGCCTTAACGCGGGCAGGGCTGAAGCTTTCTTT. This sequence encodes CASSLNAGRAEAFF.

Only one count was recorded for this clonotype. The chain has TRBV10-3 and TRBJ2-3; tentatively, D is TRBD2 (5 bases). The CDR3 runs to 15 residues. Germline values: CDR1 ENHRY, CDR2 SYGVKD. The ends were cut back, 3 bases at V and 0 bases at J, with 10 bases in the middle. Here the CDR3 DNA reads TGTGCCATCAGTGATTCGGGAACTAGCACAGATACGCAGTATTTT. This sequence encodes CAISDSGTSTDTQYF.

This clonotype came up a few times. The chain recombines TRBV20-1 with TRBJ2-7; D might be TRBD2 (6 bases). Germline assignment: CDR1 DFQATT and CDR2 SNEGSKA (reference sequence). CDR3 length: 14 amino acids. Trimming left V 5 bases short and J 0 bases short, with 14 bases between. DNA for the CDR3: TGCAGTGCTGGGGGGACTGCAAACTCCTACGAGCAGTACTTC. Residues: CSAGGTANSYEQYF.

This chain joins TRBV19 and TRBJ2-5; D possibly corresponds to TRBD1 (5 bases). Germline V CDR1 and CDR2: LNHDA, SQIVND (reference sequence). V was shortened by 1 base and J by 4 bases, with 10 bases between the two germline ends. The length of the CDR3 is 14 residues. This CDR3 is CASSIATGSETQYF. The CDR3 region has the DNA TGTGCCAGTAGTATAGCAACAGGTTCAGAGACCCAGTACTTC. The full variable domain, completed using reference TRBV19 and TRBJ2-5, is DGGITQSPKYLFRKEGQNVTLSCEQNLNHDAMYWYRQDPGQGLRLIYYSQIVNDFQKGDIAEGYSVSREKKESFPLTVTSAQKNPTAFYLCASSIATGSETQYFGPGTRLLVL.

The rearrangement uses TRBV5-1 and TRBJ2-2, with D perhaps TRBD2 (7 bases). This CDR3 has 16 residues. With 3 bases removed from V and 2 bases from J, the gap between germline ends came to 14 bases. The V gene's germline CDR1 is SGHRS and CDR2 YFSETQ. CDR3 bases: TGCGCCAGCAGCTCCAACAGGGACTACAACACCGGGGAGCTGTTTTTT. Translating it yields CASSSNRDYNTGELFF. Full variable domain (missing parts from reference TRBV5-1 and TRBJ2-2): KAGVTQTPRYLIKTRGQQVTLSCSPISGHRSVSWYQQTPGQGLQFLFEYFSETQRNKGNFPGRFSGRQFSNSRSEMNVSTLELGDSALYLCASSSNRDYNTGELFFGEGSRLTVL.

There are a few counts of this clonotype. The chain recombines TRBV6-6 with TRBJ1-3, with D perhaps matching TRBD1 (6 bases). Germline-derived CDR1 and CDR2 are MNHNY and SVGAGI (reference sequence). This CDR3 contains 15 residues. V lost 11 bases and J 2 bases, leaving 19 bases between the germline ends. The CDR3 nucleotides are TGTGCCGTCGCGTCAGGGGTGGAAGCTGGAAACACCATATATTTT. This translates into CAVASGVEAGNTIYF.

This clonotype was detected only a few times. This chain links TRBV5-1 with TRBJ2-1, with a weak D call TRBD2 (6 bases). V was cut by 2 bases and J by 0 bases, with 9 bases left in between. CDR1 and CDR2 from the germline V gene are SGHRS and YFSETQ. The length of the CDR3 is 15 residues. The CDR3 spells CASSFGGVSYNEQFF. Here the CDR3 DNA reads TGCGCCAGCAGCTTCGGGGGAGTCTCCTACAATGAGCAGTTCTTC. The whole variable domain, filled in from reference TRBV5-1 and TRBJ2-1, reads KAGVTQTPRYLIKTRGQQVTLSCSPISGHRSVSWYQQTPGQGLQFLFEYFSETQRNKGNFPGRFSGRQFSNSRSEMNVSTLELGDSALYLCASSFGGVSYNEQFFGPGTRLTVL.